This entry describes one T cell receptor beta chain. What it recognizes is unknown. Both subsets, CD45RA+ naive and CD45RA-negative memory, were split from the CD4+ cells. This sample was taken from a study of shared clonotypes between healthy human individuals. Study details: Donors consisted of two women and three men between 18 and 49.

Regarding the study as a whole: A handful of donors showed sharing of approximately 4.7% of naive CD4 clonotypes.

Assay used: immunoSEQ multiplex PCR; TCRdb lists only in-frame clones, some missing. This table holds 2,500,000 or so clones, more than 85% found once. The clonotype comes from a man between 18 and 35 years old in good health. Some clones in this sample may be carry-over from other donors' samples. Sample: naive CD4+ T cells from PBMCs. Subset defined: CD45RA+ positively selected.

The DNA for the CDR3 is TGTGCCAGCAGCTCCCCAAACTGGTACAATGAGCAGTTCTTC. Its translation is CASSSPNWYNEQFF. The V gene is TRBV7-2, the J gene TRBJ2-1; D unresolved. The germline CDR1 and CDR2 sequences are SGHTA and FQGNSA. Trimming shortened V by 4 bases and J by 4 bases, and 11 bases separated the two germline ends. This CDR3 has 14 residues.